Shown below are 20 T cell receptor beta chains from a single sample sequenced in a study of blood T cell repertoires in COVID-19. Only in-frame clones appear in the TCRdb table, and some are missing; sequencing was by immunoSEQ multiplex PCR. The profile covers 65,000 to 95,000 clones, with over 80% appearing a single time and about 20% taken by the ten largest. The source material was peripheral blood. The receptors shown here come from a man of 80 years or more with active or convalescent COVID-19.

CDR3 sequence reads: CASSPGQRGVTDTQYF. The CDR3 DNA reads as TGTGCCAGCAGCCCAGGGCAGCGGGGGGTCACAGATACGCAGTATTTT. The V gene is TRBV7-2, the J gene TRBJ2-3; 9 positions match TRBD2. The CDR3 sequence is 16 residues long. V shed 5 bases and J 2 bases; nucleotides not matched to a gene: 8. Germline values: CDR1 SGHTA, CDR2 FQGNSA.

The chain joins TRBV9 to TRBJ2-3; D may be TRBD2 (6 bases). This CDR3 has 20 amino acids. Between the trimmed V and J ends, which lost 3 bases and 1 base, there was a span of 27 bases. Germline V lookup: CDR1 SGDLS, CDR2 YYNGEE. The CDR3 DNA reads as TGTGCCAGCAGCGCGGTGGTTGTCAGGGTGACAGCGGGTGGCACAGATACGCAGTATTTT. Translated, it gives CASSAVVVRVTAGGTDTQYF.

The DNA for the CDR3 is TGTGCCAGCAGCCAGGGACTAGCGGTGGGGACCCAGTACTTC. Translating gives CASSQGLAVGTQYF. The chain has TRBV7-2 and TRBJ2-5; 11 bases agree with TRBD2. The V and J ends lost 5 bases and 7 bases, in that order; junction bases with no gene match: 6. Germline V gives CDR1 SGHTA, CDR2 FQGNSA. The CDR3 runs 14 residues.

DNA of the CDR3: TGCGCCAGCAGTGAGACACAGGTCAACTATGGCTACACCTTC. Its protein is CASSETQVNYGYTF. V is TRBV10-1 and J is TRBJ1-2; possibly TRBD1 for D (5 bases). The CDR3 covers 14 residues. Germline V CDR1 and CDR2: WNHNN, SYGVQD (reference sequence). Trimming removed 2 bases from V and 2 bases from J, with 9 bases in between.

The V call is TRBV19, the J call TRBJ1-2, with 9 bases identical to TRBD1. This CDR3 is built from 14 residues. V was clipped by 3 bases and J by 4 bases; unmatched bases: 3. CDR1 and CDR2 (germline): LNHDA, SQIVND (reference sequence). The CDR3 DNA sequence: TGTGCCAGTAGTATGACGGGACAGGGCTATGGCTACACCTTC. Translating gives CASSMTGQGYGYTF.

The gene calls are TRBV10-2 and TRBJ1-5, with D uncertain. The CDR3 contains 14 residues. The V gene lost 2 bases and the J gene lost 2 bases, with 7 bases spanning the gap. CDR1 is WSHSY, CDR2 SAAADI, per germline. The CDR3 DNA reads as TGCGCCAGCAGTGAGCTCTCAGGCAATCAGCCCCAGCATTTT. Protein: CASSELSGNQPQHF.

This sequence joins TRBV27 and TRBJ2-2, with 13 bases that match TRBD2. This CDR3 region has 17 residues. Germline-derived CDR1 and CDR2 are MNHEY and SMNVEV (reference sequence). V lost 4 bases, J lost 4 bases, and 6 bases stayed unmatched. The CDR3 is CASSWGTSGEGTGELFF. In DNA form, the CDR3 reads TGTGCCAGCAGTTGGGGGACTAGCGGGGAGGGCACCGGGGAGCTGTTTTTT.

The chain has TRBV27 and TRBJ1-2; 7 nucleotides agree with TRBD1. The CDR3 is 12 residues long. Germline trimming cut 5 bases from V and 4 bases from J; bases unmatched to any gene: 1. Germline V gives CDR1 MNHEY, CDR2 SMNVEV (reference sequence). The CDR3 spells CASSGDSYGYTF. The CDR3 DNA reads TGTGCCAGCAGTGGGGACAGCTATGGCTACACCTTC.

The J gene is TRBJ2-1, the V gene TRBV5-1; 11 nucleotides agree with TRBD2. In germline, CDR1 is SGHRS, CDR2 YFSETQ. The V gene end was trimmed by 0 bases and the J gene end by 0 bases; junction bases not matched to a gene: 8. This CDR3 has 19 residues. The CDR3 loop is CASSLGVTSGISSYNEQFF. CDR3 in DNA: TGCGCCAGCAGCTTGGGGGTGACTAGCGGGATCAGCTCCTACAATGAGCAGTTCTTC. The whole variable domain, remainder taken from reference TRBV5-1 and TRBJ2-1, is KAGVTQTPRYLIKTRGQQVTLSCSPISGHRSVSWYQQTPGQGLQFLFEYFSETQRNKGNFPGRFSGRQFSNSRSEMNVSTLELGDSALYLCASSLGVTSGISSYNEQFFGPGTRLTVL.

This sequence joins TRBV7-9 and TRBJ1-4; 9 bases match TRBD1. CDR1 and CDR2 from the germline V gene are SEHNR and FQNEAQ (reference sequence). The V gene end was trimmed by 5 bases and the J gene end by 1 base; junction bases not matched to a gene: 5. This CDR3 comprises 16 residues. The CDR3 loop is CASSTGGGGTNEKLFF. In DNA form, the CDR3 reads TGTGCCAGCAGCACAGGGGGCGGAGGAACTAATGAAAAACTGTTTTTT.

V and J are TRBV25-1 and TRBJ2-1, with D tentatively TRBD1 (6 bases). Germline V lookup: CDR1 MGHDK, CDR2 SYGVNS. This CDR3 has 13 amino acids. Trimming took 4 bases from V and 7 from J, leaving 11 bases between them. The CDR3 DNA reads TGTGCCAGCAGTGGATCAACAGGGAATGAGCAGTTCTTC. As protein: CASSGSTGNEQFF.

The CDR3 here is CASSLALRPGGNTIYF. CDR3 DNA sequence: TGCGCCAGCAGCTTGGCTTTGCGGCCGGGTGGAAACACCATATATTTT. The chain couples TRBV5-1 to TRBJ1-3; D gene unclear. This CDR3 comprises 16 residues. CDR1 and CDR2 (germline): SGHRS, YFSETQ. Trimming pared 0 bases from V and 3 bases from J, leaving 13 bases between.

V usage is TRBV24-1 and J usage is TRBJ2-4, with 8 bases fitting TRBD2. The CDR3 covers 14 residues. V lost 10 bases and J lost 10; bases outside the gene matches: 14. Per the germline V gene, CDR1 is KGHDR and CDR2 is SFDVKD. CDR3 region: CATTLLREDGIQYF. In nucleotides, the CDR3 is TGTGCCACTACTCTGTTGCGGGAGGACGGAATTCAGTACTTC.

The rearrangement joins TRBV5-1 to TRBJ2-4, with D possibly TRBD1 on 6 matching bases. The germline CDR1 and CDR2 sequences are SGHRS and YFSETQ. V lost 0 bases, J lost 1 base, and 8 bases lay in between. The CDR3 totals 15 residues. CDR3 nucleotide sequence: TGCGCCAGCAGCTTGGACAGGGTGGCCAAAAACATTCAGTACTTC. Its translation: CASSLDRVAKNIQYF.

The chain employs TRBV18 and TRBJ2-6, with D perhaps matching TRBD1 (6 bases). Germline assignment: CDR1 KGHSH and CDR2 LQKENI. Trimming shortened V by 1 base and J by 2 bases, and 6 bases separated the two germline ends. The CDR3 length is 15 residues. CDR3 sequence: CASSPQGAGANVLTF. The CDR3 DNA reads as TGTGCCAGCTCACCACAGGGGGCTGGGGCCAACGTCCTGACTTTC.

This clone came up a few times. The gene calls are TRBV19 and TRBJ1-5; D is undetermined. The CDR3 is 13 residues long. V lost 5 bases and J lost 11, with 16 bases in between. Germline CDR1 and CDR2: LNHDA and SQIVND (reference sequence). Here the CDR3 DNA reads TGTGCCAGTAGTGCGGGTTCCCCCTCGGCCCAGCATTTT. As protein: CASSAGSPSAQHF.

The chain links TRBV6-6 to TRBJ1-6; perhaps TRBD1 as D (6 bases). This CDR3 contains 15 residues. Trimming removed 0 bases from V and 10 bases from J, with 13 bases in between. Germline CDR1 is MNHNY and CDR2 is SVGAGI (reference sequence). The CDR3 DNA reads as TGTGCCAGCAGTTACTCAGGCGGGGGCGGCTCACCCCTCCACTTT. As protein: CASSYSGGGGSPLHF.

The gene calls are TRBV19 and TRBJ2-3; D possibly corresponds to TRBD1 (6 bases). This CDR3 spans 12 amino acids. The germline V and J ends were trimmed by 3 bases and 7 bases, with 8 bases remaining between them. Per the germline V gene, CDR1 is LNHDA and CDR2 is SQIVND (reference sequence). CDR3 sequence (DNA): TGTGCCAGTAGTATTAGGGGGAATACGCAGTATTTT. Its protein is CASSIRGNTQYF.

Note on this clone: The same CDR3 also results from other DNA sequences found in this sample. This sequence joins TRBV9 and TRBJ1-3; D uncertain. The CDR3 is 14 residues long. The ends were cut back, 0 bases at V and 0 bases at J, with 4 bases in the middle. From germline, CDR1 is SGDLS and CDR2 YYNGEE. The DNA for the CDR3 is TGTGCCAGCAGCGTAGCGTCCTCTGGAAACACCATATATTTT. It specifies CASSVASSGNTIYF.

J is TRBJ2-2 and V is TRBV19; the match to TRBD2 covers 10 bases. Trimming took 5 bases from V and 5 from J; bases not matched to a gene: 8. CDR1 and CDR2 from the germline V gene are LNHDA and SQIVND (reference sequence). The CDR3 totals 16 residues. CDR3 DNA: TGTGCCAGTAGTGCGGGTAGCGGGAGGAAGACCGGGGAGCTGTTTTTT. It codes for CASSAGSGRKTGELFF.